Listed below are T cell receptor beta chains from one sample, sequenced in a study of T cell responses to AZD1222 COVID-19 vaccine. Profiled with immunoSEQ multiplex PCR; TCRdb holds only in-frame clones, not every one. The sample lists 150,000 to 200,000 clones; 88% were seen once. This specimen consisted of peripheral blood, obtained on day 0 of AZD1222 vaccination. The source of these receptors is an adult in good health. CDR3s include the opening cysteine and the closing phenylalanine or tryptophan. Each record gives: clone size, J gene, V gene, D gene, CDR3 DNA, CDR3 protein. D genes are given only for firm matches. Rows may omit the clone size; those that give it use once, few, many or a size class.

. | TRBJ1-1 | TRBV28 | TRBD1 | TGTGCCAGCAGAAGGGTTATAAACAGGGGGCGAGACACTGAAGCTTTCTTT | CASRRVINRGRDTEAFF
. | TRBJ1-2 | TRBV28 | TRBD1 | TGTGCCAGCAGCATCCTGACAGGGCCCTATGGCTACACCTTC | CASSILTGPYGYTF
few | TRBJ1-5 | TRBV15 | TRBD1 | TGTGCCACCAGACAGGGGGGCCCCAATCAGCCCCAGCATTTT | CATRQGGPNQPQHF
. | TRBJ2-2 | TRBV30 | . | TGTGCCTGGTCCGGACAGAGCACCGGGGAGCTGTTTTTT | CAWSGQSTGELFF
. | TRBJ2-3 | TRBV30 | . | TGTGCCTGGACTCGGGCGGGACGGGGTGATACGCAGTATTTT | CAWTRAGRGDTQYF
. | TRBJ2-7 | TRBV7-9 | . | TGTGCCAGCAGCTTAGAGGGGCCTAAGCAGTACTTC | CASSLEGPKQYF
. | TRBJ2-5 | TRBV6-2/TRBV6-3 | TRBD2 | TGTGCCAGCAGCCAAACTCGGACTAGCTCGGAGACCCAGTACTTC | CASSQTRTSSETQYF
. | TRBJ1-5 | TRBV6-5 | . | TGTGCCAGCAGTTATTCGGATGGTGCTCCCCAGCATTTT | CASSYSDGAPQHF
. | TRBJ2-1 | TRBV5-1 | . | TGCGCCAGCAGCTTGGAAGATGGAGGGAATGAGCAGTTCTTC | CASSLEDGGNEQFF
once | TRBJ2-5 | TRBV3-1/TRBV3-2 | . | TGTGCCAGCAGCCAAGAAGGGGGGGGCGAGACCCAGTACTTC | CASSQEGGGETQYF
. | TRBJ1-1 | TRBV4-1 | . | TGCGCCAGCTCCTTAGCCGCTACGGGTGAAGCTTTCTTT | CASSLAATGEAFF
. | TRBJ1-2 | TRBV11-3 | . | TGTGCCAGCAGCCCCCGTGGCGCTCAGAACTATGGCTACACCTTC | CASSPRGAQNYGYTF
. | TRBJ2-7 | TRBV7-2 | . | TGTGCCAGCAGCTTAGACCCTCCCTACGAGCAGTACTTC | CASSLDPPYEQYF
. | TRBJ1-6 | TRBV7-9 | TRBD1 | TGTGCCAGCAGCTTAGGCTCCGGGACAGGGGTTTCACCCCTCCACTTT | CASSLGSGTGVSPLHF
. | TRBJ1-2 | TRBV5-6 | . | TGTGCCAGCAGCTCCTATGGGACATCCCTGGACTATGGCTACACCTTC | CASSSYGTSLDYGYTF
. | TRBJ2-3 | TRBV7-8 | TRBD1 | TGTGCCAGCAGCTATCCGGGACAGGGGGCGGAGGATACGCAGTATTTT | CASSYPGQGAEDTQYF
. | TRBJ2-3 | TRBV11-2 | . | TGTGCCAGCAGCTTAGATCGCAGGGGAATTCCTAGGACAGATACGCAGTATTTT | CASSLDRRGIPRTDTQYF
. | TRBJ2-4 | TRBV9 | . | TGTGCCAGCAGCCTGGACGGACAGACCTTAAACATTCAGTACTTC | CASSLDGQTLNIQYF
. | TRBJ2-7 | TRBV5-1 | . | TGCGCCAGCAGCTTGGGGCAGGGCTTTGTCGAGCAGTACTTC | CASSLGQGFVEQYF
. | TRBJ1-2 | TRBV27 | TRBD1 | TGTGCCAGCAGTACAGGGGGGGGAGGCTACACCTTC | CASSTGGGGYTF
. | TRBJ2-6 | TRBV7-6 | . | TGTGCCAGCAGCTTAAGTTCGGGGGCGGGGGCCAACGTCCTGACTTTC | CASSLSSGAGANVLTF
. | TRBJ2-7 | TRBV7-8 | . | TGTGCCAGCAGCCTCAGGGGCAGGGAGCAGTACTTC | CASSLRGREQYF
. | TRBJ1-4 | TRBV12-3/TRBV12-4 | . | TGTGCCAGCAGTTTCGAAGGGAATGAAAAACTGTTTTTT | CASSFEGNEKLFF
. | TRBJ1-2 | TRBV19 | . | TGTGCCAGTAGTATAGATCGCTATGGCTACACCTTC | CASSIDRYGYTF
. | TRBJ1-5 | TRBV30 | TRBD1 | TGTGCCTGGAGTGATGGACAGGGGGGATATAGCAATCAGCCCCAGCATTTT | CAWSDGQGGYSNQPQHF
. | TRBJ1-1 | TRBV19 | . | TGTGCCAGTAGTATTTTGGGGGTCACTGAAGCTTTCTTT | CASSILGVTEAFF
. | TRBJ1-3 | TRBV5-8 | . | TGTGCCAGCAGCTTGTTTGGTTCCTCTGGAAACACCATATATTTT | CASSLFGSSGNTIYF
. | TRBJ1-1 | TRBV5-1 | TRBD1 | TGCGCCAGCAGGTTGGTGGGGACAGGGGATCACACTGAAGCTTTCTTT | CASRLVGTGDHTEAFF
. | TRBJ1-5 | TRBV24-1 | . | TGTGCCACCAGTGATTTCCAACAGGGTGACGGCAATCAGCCCCAGCATTTT | CATSDFQQGDGNQPQHF
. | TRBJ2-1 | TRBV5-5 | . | TGTGCCAGCAGCTATGTAAGGGTAGATGAGCAGTTCTTC | CASSYVRVDEQFF
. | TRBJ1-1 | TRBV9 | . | TGTGCCAGCAGCTTCGGTGGGACCACTGAAGCTTTCTTT | CASSFGGTTEAFF
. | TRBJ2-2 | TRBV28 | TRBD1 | TGTGCCAGCAGTTTTGGGGACAGGTTCACCGGGGAGCTGTTTTTT | CASSFGDRFTGELFF
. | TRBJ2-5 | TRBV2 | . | TGTGCCAGCAGGCGGCAAGAGACCCAGTACTTC | CASRRQETQYF
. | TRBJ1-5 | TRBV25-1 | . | TGTGCCAGCAGTGGATATAGCAATCAGCCCCAGCATTTT | CASSGYSNQPQHF
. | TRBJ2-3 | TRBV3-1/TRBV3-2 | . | TGTGCCAGCAGCCAAGATGGGGGGACAGTCACAGATACGCAGTATTTT | CASSQDGGTVTDTQYF
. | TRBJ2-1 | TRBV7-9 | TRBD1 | TGTGCCAGCAGCCCAAGACAGGGGGAGATAACCTACAATGAGCAGTTCTTC | CASSPRQGEITYNEQFF
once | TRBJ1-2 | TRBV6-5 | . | TGTGCCAGCAGAGAGTCAACCGGGTTACACTATGGCTACACCTTC | CASRESTGLHYGYTF
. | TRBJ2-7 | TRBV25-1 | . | TGTGCCAGCAGGGATACCGGGTACGAGCAGTACTTC | CASRDTGYEQYF
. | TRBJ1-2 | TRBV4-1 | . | TGCGCCAGCAGCCAGAACACGCAAATGGGCCATTATGGCTACACCTTC | CASSQNTQMGHYGYTF
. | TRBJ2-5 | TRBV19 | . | TGTGCCAGTAGTATAGTCTGGCAGTTACAAGAGACCCAGTACTTC | CASSIVWQLQETQYF
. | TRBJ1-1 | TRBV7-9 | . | TGTGCCAGCAGCTTAGTTCGAGGCGTCGGCATGAACACTGAAGCTTTCTTT | CASSLVRGVGMNTEAFF
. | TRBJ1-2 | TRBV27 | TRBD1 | TGTGCCAGCCGAGCTAATACAGGGGGCTATGGCTACACCTTC | CASRANTGGYGYTF
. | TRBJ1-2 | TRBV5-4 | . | TGTGCCAGCAGCTTGACCAGGGGAGGCGATGGCTACACCTTC | CASSLTRGGDGYTF
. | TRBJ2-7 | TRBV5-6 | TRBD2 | TGTGCCAGCAGCTTGGCCGGGGGGGTCCACGAGCAGTACTTC | CASSLAGGVHEQYF
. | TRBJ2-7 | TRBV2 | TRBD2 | TGTGCCAGCAAACAGGAACTAGCGGGAGCCTACGAGCAGTACTTC | CASKQELAGAYEQYF
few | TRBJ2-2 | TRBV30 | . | TGTGCCTGGAGGAGGGGTCGTCTAGGGACCGGGGAGCTGTTTTTT | CAWRRGRLGTGELFF
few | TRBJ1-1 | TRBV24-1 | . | TGTGCCACCAGTGATCCACCCGGGACTGAAGCTTTCTTT | CATSDPPGTEAFF
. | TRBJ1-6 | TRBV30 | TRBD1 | TGTGCCTGGAGTGAAGGGACAGGGATTTCACCCCTCCACTTT | CAWSEGTGISPLHF
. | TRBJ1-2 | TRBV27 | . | TGTGCCAGCAGTCCCTACCTTGGGGGTTTTAGCTATGGCTACACCTTC | CASSPYLGGFSYGYTF
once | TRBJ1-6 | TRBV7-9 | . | TGTGCCAGCAGCTCTCCCCCGGGTGGCTCACCCCTCCACTTT | CASSSPPGGSPLHF
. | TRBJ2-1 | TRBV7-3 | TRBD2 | TGTGCCAGCAGCCTAACAGGTACTAGCGGGAACTACAATGAGCAGTTCTTC | CASSLTGTSGNYNEQFF
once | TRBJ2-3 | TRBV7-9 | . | TGTGCCAGCAGCAAACGCCGGACGGCAGTTCCCACAGATACGCAGTATTTT | CASSKRRTAVPTDTQYF
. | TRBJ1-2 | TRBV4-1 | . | TGCGCCAGCAGCCAAGATTACGACAGGAAAAACTATGGCTACACCTTC | CASSQDYDRKNYGYTF
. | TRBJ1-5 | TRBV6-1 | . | TGTGCCAGCAGTGAAGTAGTAGGGGGAGGTTGGCGGCCCCAGCATTTT | CASSEVVGGGWRPQHF
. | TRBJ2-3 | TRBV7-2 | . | TGTGCCAGCAGCTCCCTCCCGATGGGTACGCAGTATTTT | CASSSLPMGTQYF
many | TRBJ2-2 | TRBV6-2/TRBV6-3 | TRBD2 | TGTGCCAGCAGCTCTGCCGCGCGGGGGGACACCGGGGAGCTGTTTTTT | CASSSAARGDTGELFF